Listed below are T cell receptor beta chains from one sample, sequenced in a study of radiotherapy plus CTLA-4 blockade in lung cancer. Data came from immunoSEQ multiplex PCR; TCRdb stores just in-frame clones and leaves some out. Of around 59,000 clones listed, 77% are singletons. Sequencing was performed on peripheral blood, taken from a patient treated with radiotherapy plus ipilimumab. The receptors shown here come from a human donor with non-small cell lung cancer who had a partial response to radiotherapy plus ipilimumab. CDR3s include the opening cysteine and the closing phenylalanine or tryptophan. The D gene is left open where the match is weak. Not all rows give a size; the values are once, few, many and, for expanded clones, a class.

j_call clone_size v_call d_call cdr3_aa cdr3_nt
TRBJ2-4 - TRBV6-5 - CASSLTSQGIQYF TGTGCCAGCAGCTTAACTAGTCAAGGCATTCAGTACTTC
TRBJ2-5 - TRBV5-4 TRBD2 CASSLEPRGGQETQYF TGTGCCAGCAGCTTGGAACCGCGGGGGGGCCAAGAGACCCAGTACTTC
TRBJ2-2 once TRBV7-2 - CASSRDKANTGELFF TGTGCCAGCAGCCGGGACAAGGCGAACACCGGGGAGCTGTTTTTT
TRBJ2-3 - TRBV13 - CASSLGGVPDTQYF TGTGCCAGCAGCTTAGGCGGTGTCCCAGATACGCAGTATTTT
TRBJ1-6 - TRBV5-5 TRBD1 CASSTLTGVTYNSPLHF TGTGCCAGCAGCACCCTGACAGGGGTTACCTATAATTCACCCCTCCACTTT
TRBJ2-7 - TRBV10-3 - CATRLGQTLGEQYF TGTGCCACCAGACTCGGACAGACCCTGGGCGAGCAGTACTTC
TRBJ1-1 - TRBV6-5 - CASRTGQMNTEAFF TGTGCCAGCAGGACGGGACAAATGAACACTGAAGCTTTCTTT
TRBJ2-7 few TRBV28 - CASSLVSYEQYF TGTGCCAGCAGTCTCGTTTCCTACGAGCAGTACTTC
TRBJ2-7 - TRBV9 - CASSVALGGSYEQYF TGTGCCAGCAGCGTAGCTCTCGGGGGCTCCTACGAGCAGTACTTC
TRBJ2-7 - TRBV5-1 - CASSSRQNYEQYF TGCGCCAGCAGCTCGCGACAAAACTACGAGCAGTACTTC
TRBJ2-1 - TRBV5-1 - CASSLRTSHYNEQFF TGCGCCAGCAGCTTGAGAACTAGCCATTACAATGAGCAGTTCTTC
TRBJ2-1 - TRBV2 - CASSETLPPLDEQFF TGTGCCAGCAGTGAGACACTTCCACCCCTCGATGAGCAGTTCTTC
TRBJ1-6 once TRBV11-2 - CASSLERGFNSPLHF TGTGCCAGCAGCTTAGAAAGGGGATTCAATTCACCCCTCCACTTT
TRBJ2-2 once TRBV5-1 - CASSYVGGTGELFF TGCGCCAGCAGCTACGTCGGTGGCACCGGGGAGCTGTTTTTT
TRBJ2-7 - TRBV6-6 - CASRQGSYEQYF TGTGCCAGCCGTCAGGGCTCCTACGAGCAGTACTTC
TRBJ2-6 - TRBV5-4 - CASSLLGGSGANVLTF TGTGCCAGCAGCTTGTTGGGGGGAAGTGGGGCCAACGTCCTGACTTTC
TRBJ1-5 - TRBV9 - CASSVAGYQPQHF TGTGCCAGCAGCGTAGCGGGGTATCAGCCCCAGCATTTT
TRBJ2-2 - TRBV6-5 - CASRLEGADTGELFF TGTGCCAGCAGACTGGAGGGGGCCGATACCGGGGAGCTGTTTTTT
TRBJ1-4 - TRBV25-1 TRBD1 CASSPGGEKLFF TGTGCCAGCAGTCCAGGGGGCGAAAAACTGTTTTTT
TRBJ2-1 - TRBV5-4 TRBD2 CASSLSGGRPEQFF TGTGCCAGCAGCCTTAGCGGGGGGCGGCCTGAGCAGTTCTTC
TRBJ1-1 once TRBV5-1 - CASSLGLANTEAFF TGCGCCAGCAGCTTGGGGCTGGCGAACACTGAAGCTTTCTTT
TRBJ1-3 - TRBV7-2 - CASSLVLPYGQPTGNTIYF TGTGCCAGCAGCTTAGTTTTACCCTATGGACAGCCTACTGGAAACACCATATATTTT
TRBJ2-1 once TRBV9 TRBD2 CASSVGTSGGPWVEQFF TGTGCCAGCAGCGTGGGGACTAGCGGGGGCCCGTGGGTTGAGCAGTTCTTC
TRBJ1-1 once TRBV7-8 - CASSLSQTEAFF TGTGCCAGCAGCTTATCCCAGACTGAAGCTTTCTTT
TRBJ1-3 - TRBV9 - CASSAIAAGSSGNTIYF TGTGCCAGCAGCGCCATCGCAGCGGGCTCCTCTGGAAACACCATATATTTT
TRBJ1-6 - TRBV5-6 - CASSLGAPDNSPLHF TGTGCCAGCAGCCTCGGAGCCCCAGATAATTCACCCCTCCACTTT
TRBJ1-1 - TRBV28 - CASSLWGPKGGEAFF TGTGCCAGCAGTTTATGGGGTCCTAAAGGGGGTGAAGCTTTCTTT
TRBJ1-5 many TRBV18 - CASSPAHRAPGQPQHF TGTGCCAGCTCACCTGCACACAGGGCCCCCGGGCAGCCCCAGCATTTT
TRBJ2-1 - TRBV2 - CASSEGIKSGNEQFF TGTGCCAGCAGTGAAGGGATAAAAAGCGGCAATGAGCAGTTCTTC
TRBJ2-2 - TRBV18 - CASSPLARATGELFF TGTGCCAGCTCACCACTGGCCAGGGCCACCGGGGAGCTGTTTTTT
TRBJ1-4 - TRBV29-1 TRBD1 CSVTGAATNEKLFF TGCAGCGTGACAGGGGCCGCAACTAATGAAAAACTGTTTTTT
TRBJ1-6 once TRBV6-5 - CASSYSVPQSPLHF TGTGCCAGCAGTTACTCCGTTCCACAGTCACCCCTCCACTTT
TRBJ2-2 - TRBV7-2 - CASSSSTKWDTGELFF TGTGCCAGCAGCTCCTCGACTAAGTGGGACACCGGGGAGCTGTTTTTT